This T cell receptor beta chain was found in a study of shared clonotypes between healthy human individuals. Study-wide context: Aged 18 to 49, the donors were a couple of women and three men. Study-level points and caveats: In general, naive subsets displayed greater estimated richness than memory subsets did. Generation probabilities of non-shared clonotypes were lower (relative to those shared by all four donors).

With regard to this clone: The antigen is unknown.

Assay: immunoSEQ multiplex PCR; the TCRdb copy retains only in-frame clones and omits some. Of 1 million to 1.2 million clones listed, approximately 77% are singletons. Trimming left V 3 bases short and J 0 bases short, with 7 bases between. The germline V gene encodes CDR1 SGHNT and CDR2 YYREEE (reference sequence). The CDR3 runs to 14 residues. What was sequenced was memory CD4+ T cells from PBMCs. Subset described: CD45RA-negative fraction. The source is a man aged 18 to 29 in good health. Some clones in this sample may be carry-over from other donors' samples. The V gene is TRBV5-4, the J gene TRBJ1-3; D unclear. The chain's CDR3 is CASSSVGSGNTIYF. Here the CDR3 DNA reads TGTGCCAGCAGCTCGGTTGGCTCTGGAAACACCATATATTTT.